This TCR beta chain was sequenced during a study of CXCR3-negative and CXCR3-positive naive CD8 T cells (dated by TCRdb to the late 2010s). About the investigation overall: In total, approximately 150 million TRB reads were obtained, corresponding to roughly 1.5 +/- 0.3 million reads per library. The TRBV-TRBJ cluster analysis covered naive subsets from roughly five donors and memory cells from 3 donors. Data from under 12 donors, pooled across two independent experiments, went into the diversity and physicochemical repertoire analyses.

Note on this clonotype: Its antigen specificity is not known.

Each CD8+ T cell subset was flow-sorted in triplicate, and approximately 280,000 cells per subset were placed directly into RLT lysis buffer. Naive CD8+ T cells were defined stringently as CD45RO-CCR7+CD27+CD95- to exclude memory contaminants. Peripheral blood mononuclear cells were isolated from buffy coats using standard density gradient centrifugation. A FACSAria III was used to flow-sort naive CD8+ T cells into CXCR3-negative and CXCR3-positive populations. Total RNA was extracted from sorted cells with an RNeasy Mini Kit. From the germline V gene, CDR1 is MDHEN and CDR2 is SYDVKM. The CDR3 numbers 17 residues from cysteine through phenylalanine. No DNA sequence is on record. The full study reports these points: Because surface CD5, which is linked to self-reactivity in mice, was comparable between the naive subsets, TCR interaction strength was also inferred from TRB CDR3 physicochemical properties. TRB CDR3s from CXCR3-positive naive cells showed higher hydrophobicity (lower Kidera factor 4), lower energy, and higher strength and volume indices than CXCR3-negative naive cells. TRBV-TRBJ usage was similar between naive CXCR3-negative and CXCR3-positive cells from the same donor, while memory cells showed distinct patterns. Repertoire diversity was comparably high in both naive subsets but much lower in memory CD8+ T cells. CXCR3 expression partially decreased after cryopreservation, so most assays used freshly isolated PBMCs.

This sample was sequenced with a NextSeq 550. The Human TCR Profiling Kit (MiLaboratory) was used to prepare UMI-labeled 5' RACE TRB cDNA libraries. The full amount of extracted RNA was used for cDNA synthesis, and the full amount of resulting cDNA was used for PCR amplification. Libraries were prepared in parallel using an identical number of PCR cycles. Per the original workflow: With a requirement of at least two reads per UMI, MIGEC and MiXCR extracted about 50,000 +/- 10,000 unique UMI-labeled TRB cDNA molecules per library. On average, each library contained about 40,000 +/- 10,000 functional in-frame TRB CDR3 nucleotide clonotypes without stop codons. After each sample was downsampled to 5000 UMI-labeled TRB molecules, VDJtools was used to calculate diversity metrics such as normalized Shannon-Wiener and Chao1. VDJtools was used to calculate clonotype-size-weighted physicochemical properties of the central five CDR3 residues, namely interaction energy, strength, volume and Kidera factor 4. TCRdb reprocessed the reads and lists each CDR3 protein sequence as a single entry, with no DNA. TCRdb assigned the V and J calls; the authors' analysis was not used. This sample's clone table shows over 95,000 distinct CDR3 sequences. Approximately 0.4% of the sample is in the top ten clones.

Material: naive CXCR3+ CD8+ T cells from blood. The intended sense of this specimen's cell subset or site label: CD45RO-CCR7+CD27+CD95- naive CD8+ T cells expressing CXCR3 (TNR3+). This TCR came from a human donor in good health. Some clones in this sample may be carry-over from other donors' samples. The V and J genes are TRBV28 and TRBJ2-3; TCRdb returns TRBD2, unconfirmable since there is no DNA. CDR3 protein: CASSLFESGTSTDTQYF.